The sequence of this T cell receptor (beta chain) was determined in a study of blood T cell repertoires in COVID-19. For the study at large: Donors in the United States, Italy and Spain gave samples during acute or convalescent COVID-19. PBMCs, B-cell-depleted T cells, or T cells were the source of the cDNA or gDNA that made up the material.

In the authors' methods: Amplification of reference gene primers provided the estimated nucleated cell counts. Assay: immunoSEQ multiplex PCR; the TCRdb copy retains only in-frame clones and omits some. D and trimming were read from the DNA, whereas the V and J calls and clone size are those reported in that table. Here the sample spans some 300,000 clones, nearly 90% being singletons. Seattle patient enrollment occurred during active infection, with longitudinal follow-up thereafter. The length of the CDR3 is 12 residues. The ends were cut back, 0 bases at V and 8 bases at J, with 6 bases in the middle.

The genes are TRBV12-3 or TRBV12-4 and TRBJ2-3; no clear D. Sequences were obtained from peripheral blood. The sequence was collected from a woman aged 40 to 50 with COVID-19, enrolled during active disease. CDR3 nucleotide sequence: TGTGCCAGCAGTTTAGCAGGAGTTACGCAGTATTTT. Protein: CASSLAGVTQYF.